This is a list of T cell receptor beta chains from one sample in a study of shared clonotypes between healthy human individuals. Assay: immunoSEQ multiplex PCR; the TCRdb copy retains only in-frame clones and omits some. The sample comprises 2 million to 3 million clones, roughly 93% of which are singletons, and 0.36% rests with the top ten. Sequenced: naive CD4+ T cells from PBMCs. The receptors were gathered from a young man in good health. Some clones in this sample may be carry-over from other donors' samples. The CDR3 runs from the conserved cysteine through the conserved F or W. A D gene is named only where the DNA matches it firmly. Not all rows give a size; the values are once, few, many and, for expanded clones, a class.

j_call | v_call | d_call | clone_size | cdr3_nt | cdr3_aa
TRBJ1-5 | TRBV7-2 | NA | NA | TGTGCCAGCAGCTTAGAGGGACATCAGCCCCAGCATTTT | CASSLEGHQPQHF
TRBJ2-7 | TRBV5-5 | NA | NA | TGTGCCAGCAGCTTGGCCGGGGCCCTAAGCTCCTACGAGCAGTACTTC | CASSLAGALSSYEQYF
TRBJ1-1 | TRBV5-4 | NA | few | TGTGCCAGCAGCTTGGAGTTGGTTACTGAAGCTTTCTTT | CASSLELVTEAFF
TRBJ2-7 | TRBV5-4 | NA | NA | TGTGCCAGCAGCTTGCCTAGCGACTCCTACGAGCAGTACTTC | CASSLPSDSYEQYF
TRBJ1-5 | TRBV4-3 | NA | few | TGCGCCAGCAGCCAAGATTTGGGAGATCAGCCCCAGCATTTT | CASSQDLGDQPQHF
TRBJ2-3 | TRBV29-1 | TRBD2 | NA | TGCAGCGTTGCTAGCGGGAAGGGACACACAGATACGCAGTATTTT | CSVASGKGHTDTQYF
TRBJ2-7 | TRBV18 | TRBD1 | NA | TGTGCCAGCTCCCCGGGACAGGGGTTCTACGAGCAGTACTTC | CASSPGQGFYEQYF
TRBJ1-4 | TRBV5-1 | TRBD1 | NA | TGCGCCAGCAGAGGACAGGCAACTAATGAAAAACTGTTTTTT | CASRGQATNEKLFF
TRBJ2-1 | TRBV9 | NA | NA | TGTGCCAGCAGCGTAGCTCAGGGGGAGGGCCCCAGAGAAAATGAGCAGTTCTTC | CASSVAQGEGPRENEQFF
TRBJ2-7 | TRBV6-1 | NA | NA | TGTGCCAGCAGCAGACAGGAGTCCTACGAGCAGTACTTC | CASSRQESYEQYF
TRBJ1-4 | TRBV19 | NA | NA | TGTGCCAGTAGGGGGCAGGGGCCCATGGGAAAACTGTTTTTT | CASRGQGPMGKLFF
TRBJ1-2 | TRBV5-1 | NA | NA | TGCGCCAGCAGCTTGGTCGGCAGGGAATCCTATGGCTACACCTTC | CASSLVGRESYGYTF
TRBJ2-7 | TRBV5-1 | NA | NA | TGCGCCAGCAGTATGACAGGTCTTAACTACGAGCAGTACTTC | CASSMTGLNYEQYF
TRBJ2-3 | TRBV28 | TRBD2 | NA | TGTGCCAGCAGTTCAATCCGACTAGCGGGAAGGCCAGATACGCAGTATTTT | CASSSIRLAGRPDTQYF
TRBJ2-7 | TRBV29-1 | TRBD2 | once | TGCAGCGTTGAAGCGACTAGCGGGAGGCCCTATGAGCAGTACTTC | CSVEATSGRPYEQYF